These 32 T cell receptor beta chains came from one sample sequenced in a study of Ad26.COV2.S vaccination and SARS-CoV-2 variants. Treatment indicated: around 19 received Ad26.COV2.S at low or high dose, single or two shots; 5 received placebo; per-sample allocation not given. Following the first vaccine or placebo injection, samples were taken on day 63. Assay: immunoSEQ multiplex PCR; the TCRdb copy retains only in-frame clones and omits some. The sample carries more than 300,000 clones, roughly 90% recorded once. The sequences come from peripheral blood, collected in a trial of Ad26.COV2.S vaccine versus placebo. These receptors were collected from a person between 18 and 60 years old who received the Ad26.COV2.S COVID-19 vaccine or a placebo.

J is TRBJ2-1 and V is TRBV6-5, with TRBD2 matching 9 bases. The V and J ends lost 8 bases and 12 bases, in that order; junction bases with no gene match: 11. CDR3 length: 13 residues. Germline lookup yields CDR1 MNHEY and CDR2 SVGAGI. The CDR3 reads CASVRIAGDGQFF. CDR3 DNA: TGTGCCAGCGTACGGATAGCGGGAGATGGGCAGTTCTTC.

To note about this clone: The limits of the CDR3 on the DNA are not certain, so only TCRdb's listed CDR3 is given. The chain uses TRBV19 and TRBJ2-7; the listed D gene, TRBD2, was not tested against the DNA. The germline CDR1 and CDR2 sequences are LNHDA and SQIVND (reference sequence). The CDR3 is 14 amino acids long, termini counted. The CDR3 protein is CASSLERAVLPKDF.

CDR3 protein: CASSWLAGGFGELFF. Written as DNA, the CDR3 is TGTGCCAGCAGCTGGCTAGCGGGAGGCTTCGGGGAGCTGTTTTTT. The chain recombines TRBV7-3 with TRBJ2-2, with 11 bases identical to TRBD2. This CDR3 comprises 15 residues. The V gene end was trimmed by 4 bases and the J gene end by 7 bases; junction bases not matched to a gene: 5. Germline values: CDR1 SGHTA, CDR2 FQGTGA.

V usage is TRBV27 and J usage is TRBJ2-3; 7 bases line up with TRBD2. J gave up 5 bases and V 6 bases, and 8 bases lay outside the gene matches. Per germline, CDR1 MNHEY and CDR2 SMNVEV (reference sequence). CDR3 length equals 14 residues. The CDR3 bases are TGTGCCAGCAGGAGCCGGGGGGACGGAGATACGCAGTATTTT. Residues: CASRSRGDGDTQYF.

The V gene is TRBV18, the J gene TRBJ1-2, with D perhaps matching TRBD1 (5 bases). V lost 5 bases, J lost 4 bases, and 8 bases lay in between. Germline CDR1 and CDR2: KGHSH and LQKENI. The CDR3 has 12 amino acids. The CDR3 nucleotides read TGTGCCAGCTCATCCGACAGCTATGGCTACACCTTC. It specifies CASSSDSYGYTF.

This clone was picked up one time. The chain couples TRBV27 to TRBJ2-3, with 9 bases aligning to TRBD1. Trimming cost V 4 bases and J 6 bases; bases outside gene matches: 14. From germline, CDR1 is MNHEY and CDR2 SMNVEV (reference sequence). The length of the CDR3 is 17 residues. CDR3 sequence (DNA): TGTGCCAGCAGTTCCCAAATTGTGACAGGGGGATCCGATACGCAGTATTTT. It is translated as CASSSQIVTGGSDTQYF.

V and J are TRBV9 and TRBJ2-7; D is undetermined. V was pared by 4 bases and J by 3 bases, with 14 bases between. The CDR3 covers 14 residues. The germline gives CDR1 SGDLS, CDR2 YYNGEE. CDR3 sequence (DNA): TGTGCCAGCAGCCCACAATCGGTTGACTACGAGCAGTACTTC. It encodes CASSPQSVDYEQYF.

The chain combines TRBV27 with TRBJ2-1, with 10 bases aligning to TRBD2. Losses at the gene ends were 7 bases for V and 6 bases for J; bases not matched to a gene: 6. Germline V gene sequence: CDR1 MNHEY, CDR2 SMNVEV (reference sequence). The CDR3 loop spans 14 amino acids. CDR3 loop: CASTPSGSVNEQFF. CDR3 DNA: TGTGCCAGCACCCCTAGCGGGAGTGTCAATGAGCAGTTCTTC.

This chain uses TRBV7-8 with TRBJ1-2; 7 positions match TRBD1. This CDR3 spans 14 amino acids. V lost 3 bases and J lost 6; bases outside the gene matches: 7. CDR1 is SGHVS and CDR2 is FQNEAQ in the germline V gene. The CDR3 here is CASSLTRTGDGYTF. CDR3 DNA: TGTGCCAGCAGCTTGACGAGAACAGGGGATGGCTACACCTTC.

Regarding this clone: At the DNA level, this CDR3 is encoded by other sequences in the same sample as well. The chain employs TRBV5-1 and TRBJ1-1, with unresolved D. The length of the CDR3 is 11 residues. From germline, CDR1 is SGHRS and CDR2 YFSETQ. V lost 5 bases and J lost 1, with 3 bases in between. The CDR3 spells CASSGNTEAFF. In DNA, the CDR3 is TGCGCCAGCAGTGGGAACACTGAAGCTTTCTTT.

This CDR3 is CASSEDQFYEQYF. The CDR3 nucleotides are TGTGCCAGCAGTGAAGACCAGTTCTACGAGCAGTACTTC. The chain joins TRBV6-1 to TRBJ2-7; D unresolved. The ends were cut back, 1 base at V and 3 bases at J, with 7 bases in the middle. In germline, CDR1 is MNHNS, CDR2 SASEGT. CDR3 length: 13 residues.

The chain employs TRBV5-6 and TRBJ2-7; D is unresolved. This CDR3 is built from 15 residues. The germline CDR1 and CDR2 sequences are SGHDT and YYEEEE. With 0 bases removed from V and 2 bases from J, the gap between germline ends came to 12 bases. CDR3 sequence: CASSLDQGNPYEQYF. The CDR3 nucleotides are TGTGCCAGCAGCTTGGATCAAGGGAATCCCTACGAGCAGTACTTC.

The chain couples TRBV19 to TRBJ1-2; 8 bases align to TRBD1. The CDR3 is made up of 15 amino acids. The V gene's germline CDR1 is LNHDA and CDR2 SQIVND (reference sequence). V was clipped by 7 bases and J by 4 bases; unmatched bases: 11. CDR3 DNA sequence: TGTGCCAGTACGCCGGGACCCCAGGGGGCCTATGGCTACACCTTC. Translated, it gives CASTPGPQGAYGYTF.

The chain has TRBV11-1 and TRBJ1-6; D remains ambiguous. The CDR3 length is 15 residues. Trimming removed 1 base from V and 7 bases from J, with 11 bases in between. In germline, CDR1 is SGHAT, CDR2 FQDESV (reference sequence). The CDR3 bases are TGTGCCAGCAGCTTAGAGGCCCCAAGGAATTCACCCCTCCACTTT. Translation: CASSLEAPRNSPLHF.

The chain has TRBV24-1 and TRBJ2-7; 7 nucleotides agree with TRBD1. The CDR3 runs to 15 residues. CDR1 is KGHDR, CDR2 SFDVKD, per germline. V lost 3 bases, J lost 0 bases, and 4 bases stayed unmatched. The CDR3 here is CATSDRQGSSYEQYF. The CDR3 region has the DNA TGTGCCACCAGTGATCGACAGGGTAGCTCCTACGAGCAGTACTTC.

The count of this clone is one. The chain couples TRBV30 to TRBJ2-3, with 9 positions matching TRBD2. Per the germline V gene, CDR1 is GTSNPN and CDR2 is SVGIG (reference sequence). CDR3 length: 15 residues. The trim removed 0 bases at V and 0 bases at J, leaving 1 base unmatched. The CDR3: CAWSVLAGSTDTQYF. As DNA, the CDR3 is TGTGCCTGGAGTGTCCTAGCGGGGAGCACAGATACGCAGTATTTT.

The rearrangement uses TRBV15 and TRBJ1-1, with 7 positions matching TRBD1. After removal of 5 bases from V and 0 bases from J, the junction contained 3 bases not matched to a gene. The CDR3 runs 14 residues. Germline-derived CDR1 and CDR2 are LNHNV and YYDKDF (reference sequence). CDR3 nucleotides: TGTGCCACCAGCGACAGGGATATGAACACTGAAGCTTTCTTT. It encodes CATSDRDMNTEAFF.

This chain joins TRBV6-5 and TRBJ1-1; possibly TRBD1 for D (6 bases). The germline gives CDR1 MNHEY, CDR2 SVGAGI. V lost 2 bases and J 5 bases, leaving 18 bases between the germline ends. There are 16 residues in the CDR3. The CDR3 DNA is TGTGCCAGCAGTTACGGAGGACAGCGGCCACGGACTGAAGCTTTCTTT. It translates to CASSYGGQRPRTEAFF.

The J gene is TRBJ1-5, the V gene TRBV28, with 7 bases lining up with TRBD1. Germline V gene lookup returns CDR1 MDHEN and CDR2 SYDVKM. Losses at the gene ends were 4 bases for V and 0 bases for J; bases not matched to a gene: 9. The CDR3 totals 17 residues. The CDR3 region has the DNA TGTGCCAGCAGTTATTCTACAGGGGATTTTAGCAATCAGCCCCAGCATTTT. This translates into CASSYSTGDFSNQPQHF.

CDR3 nucleotide sequence: TGTGCCAGCAGCCGGGGACAGCTCGATGAAAAACTGTTTTTT. Translating gives CASSRGQLDEKLFF. The chain joins TRBV6-5 to TRBJ1-4; 7 nucleotides agree with TRBD1. V trimming: 6 bases; J trimming: 6 bases; junction bases outside the gene matches: 7. Germline V gives CDR1 MNHEY, CDR2 SVGAGI. The CDR3 length is 14 residues.

This rearrangement joins TRBV5-1 to TRBJ2-1, with D hard to call. This CDR3 spans 11 amino acids. The germline V gene encodes CDR1 SGHRS and CDR2 YFSETQ. V shed 2 bases and J shed 7 bases, with 4 bases lying between them. The CDR3 region is CASSLENEQFF. The DNA for the CDR3 is TGCGCCAGCAGCTTAGAAAATGAGCAGTTCTTC. Drawing the rest from reference TRBV5-1 and TRBJ2-1, the complete variable domain is KAGVTQTPRYLIKTRGQQVTLSCSPISGHRSVSWYQQTPGQGLQFLFEYFSETQRNKGNFPGRFSGRQFSNSRSEMNVSTLELGDSALYLCASSLENEQFFGPGTRLTVL.

The DNA for the CDR3 is TGCAGCGTTGGGCCAGGGGGCGGTTATGGCTACACCTTC. Translated, it gives CSVGPGGGYGYTF. The gene calls are TRBV29-1 and TRBJ1-2; 8 positions match TRBD1. V lost 4 bases and J lost 5; bases outside the gene matches: 6. The CDR3 length is 13 residues. Germline V gives CDR1 SQVTM, CDR2 ANQGSEA.

CDR3 bases: TGCGCCAGCAGCCATTGGGAGGGGGCAGCTGAGCAGTTCTTC. The encoded protein is CASSHWEGAAEQFF. The chain employs TRBV4-1 and TRBJ2-1, with D perhaps matching TRBD1 or TRBD2 (7 bases each). Germline CDR1 reads MGHRA; CDR2 reads YSYEKL. Trimming removed 3 bases at V and 9 bases at J, with 15 bases between. The CDR3 loop spans 14 amino acids.

V and J are TRBV10-3 and TRBJ1-1, with 9 bases fitting TRBD1. The CDR3 is 15 residues long. The V and J ends lost 5 bases and 2 bases, in that order; junction bases with no gene match: 6. Germline CDR1 ENHRY, CDR2 SYGVKD. The CDR3 sequence is CAISTGTGQNTEAFF. CDR3 sequence (DNA): TGTGCCATCAGTACCGGGACAGGGCAAAACACTGAAGCTTTCTTT.

The genes are TRBV19 and TRBJ1-2; D is unresolved. Germline V gives CDR1 LNHDA, CDR2 SQIVND (reference sequence). Between the trimmed V and J ends, which lost 0 bases and 8 bases, there was a span of 28 bases. The CDR3 loop spans 19 amino acids. CDR3: CASSIDIGTGGVAAQGYTF. The CDR3 bases are TGTGCCAGTAGTATAGATATTGGCACGGGTGGGGTTGCTGCTCAAGGCTACACCTTC.

The chain couples TRBV7-9 to TRBJ1-3; D ambiguous. Trimming removed 5 bases from V and 4 bases from J, with 18 bases in between. This CDR3 comprises 16 residues. CDR1 is SEHNR and CDR2 is FQNEAQ in the germline V gene (reference sequence). CDR3: CASSPPYWRTGNTIYF. CDR3 sequence (DNA): TGTGCCAGCAGCCCCCCTTATTGGAGGACCGGAAACACCATATATTTT. The full variable domain, in which reference TRBV7-9 and TRBJ1-3 provide the parts outside the CDR3, is DTGVSQNPRHKITKRGQNVTFRCDPISEHNRLYWYRQTLGQGPEFLTYFQNEAQLEKSRLLSDRFSAERPKGSFSTLEIQRTEQGDSAMYLCASSPPYWRTGNTIYFGEGSWLTVV.

The chain combines TRBV5-4 with TRBJ2-1; possibly TRBD2 for D (6 bases). Germline lookup yields CDR1 SGHNT and CDR2 YYREEE (reference sequence). This CDR3 comprises 15 residues. The V and J ends lost 0 bases and 7 bases respectively, with 14 bases between them. CDR3 in amino acids: CASSLGGGGRNEQFF. CDR3 in DNA: TGTGCCAGCAGCTTGGGTGGGGGAGGTAGAAATGAGCAGTTCTTC.

This sequence joins TRBV19 and TRBJ1-4, with D possibly TRBD1 on 6 matching bases. V lost 3 bases, J lost 8 bases, and 16 bases lay in between. Per germline, CDR1 LNHDA and CDR2 SQIVND (reference sequence). The CDR3 length is 15 residues. CDR3 loop: CASSIGGGHDEKLFF. CDR3 nucleotide sequence: TGTGCCAGTAGTATTGGAGGGGGACACGACGAAAAACTGTTTTTT.

The rearrangement joins TRBV9 to TRBJ1-5; a weak D match, TRBD1 (5 bases). The ends were cut back, 0 bases at V and 3 bases at J, with 10 bases in the middle. Germline CDR1 and CDR2: SGDLS and YYNGEE. The CDR3 has 15 residues. The CDR3 region is CASSVGQGLNQPQHF. The DNA for the CDR3 is TGTGCCAGCAGCGTAGGTCAGGGACTCAATCAGCCCCAGCATTTT.

V usage is TRBV28 and J usage is TRBJ2-1, with 8 bases lining up with TRBD2. CDR1 is MDHEN and CDR2 is SYDVKM in the germline V gene. The CDR3 runs 16 residues. J was trimmed by 2 bases and V by 10 bases; bases with no gene match: 13. The DNA for the CDR3 is TGTGCCAACAGCCCTCCCTTTAGCGGGACCTACAATGAGCAGTTCTTC. It codes for CANSPPFSGTYNEQFF. Drawing the rest from reference TRBV28 and TRBJ2-1, the complete variable domain is DVKVTQSSRYLVKRTGEKVFLECVQDMDHENMFWYRQDPGLGLRLIYFSYDVKMKEKGDIPEGYSVSREKKERFSLILESASTNQTSMYLCANSPPFSGTYNEQFFGPGTRLTVL.

This clone was recorded once. CDR3 region: CASSPNRGGELFF. As DNA, the CDR3 is TGTGCCAGCTCCCCAAATCGGGGCGGGGAGCTGTTTTTT. V usage is TRBV11-3 and J usage is TRBJ2-2; tentative D call: TRBD2 (5 bases). Germline CDR1 SGHNT, CDR2 YENEEA. Trimming cost V 8 bases and J 7 bases, with 14 bases left between them. The CDR3 length is 13 residues.

The chain is built from TRBV28 and TRBJ1-4; a weak D match, TRBD1 (5 bases). Between the trimmed V and J ends, which lost 2 bases and 7 bases, there was a span of 8 bases. Germline CDR1 reads MDHEN; CDR2 reads SYDVKM. This CDR3 contains 13 residues. CDR3 DNA sequence: TGTGCCAGCAGTTTACCAGGGATTGAAAAACTGTTTTTT. Protein: CASSLPGIEKLFF.